Listed here is a single T cell receptor (beta chain). Its antigen is undetermined. This specimen comes from a study of T-cell memory formation after mild COVID-19. Overall study findings and caveats: Researchers could not confirm that second-wave clones peaking on day 37 targeted SARS-CoV-2. Clones that got smaller from day 15 to 85 had even CD4/CD8, while clones growing later tipped toward CD4+. Among contracting clones, CD4+ were mainly CM/EM and CD8+ enriched in EMRA.

The trim removed 5 bases at V and 6 bases at J, leaving 2 bases unmatched. This CDR3 has 14 residues. Germline V gene lookup returns CDR1 SGHTA and CDR2 FQGTGA. TCR alpha and TCR beta cDNA libraries carrying sample barcodes and UMIs came from 5'RACE with constant-segment primers. Each CDR3 protein gets one entry after TCRdb re-called the 5' RACE reads with MiXCR. Counted here are over 70,000 distinct CDR3 sequences, roughly 15% occurring once; the ten biggest clones make up roughly two fifths. The genes are TRBV7-3 and TRBJ2-7, with 15 nucleotides matching TRBD2. This clonotype was sampled from a man between 18 and 35 years old who had mild COVID-19 (a few samples of this study predate the infection). Cell type and time point are not known. Sequences were obtained from PBMCs or a T cell subset sorted from them (not recorded which). The DNA of the CDR3 is TGTGCCAGCAGCCCGGGACTAGCGGGAGGCGAGCAGTACTTC. This translates into CASSPGLAGGEQYF.